Presented here are 24 T cell receptor beta chains from one specimen sequenced in a study of vaccination effects on CD4 cells after COVID-19 (dated by TCRdb to between 2022 and 2023). The ViraFEST assay stimulated PBMC with viral peptide pools and then used TCR sequencing to identify antigen-specific CD4+ T cell clonotypes by expansion. After roughly 11 days of culture, CD4+ T cells were isolated with the EasySep CD4+ T cell isolation kit. PCR-confirmed SARS-CoV-2 infection had occurred in convalescent patients between March and December 2020, before the Alpha, Beta and Delta variants emerged in the United States. Libraries were prepared through the immunoSEQ multiplex PCR assay. TCRdb retrieved this table from immuneACCESS and kept in-frame rearrangements only. Not all clones are present; in checked studies, unresolved V genes account for under half, and no reason is known for the remainder. The sample profile shows 20,000 to 30,000 clones; 65% to 85% of them were found once. The ten largest clones take up approximately 21% of the sample.

Antigens of these TCRs are unknown. The source was CD4+ T cells from PBMCs cultured with HCoV-NL63 spike peptides, collected before COVID-19 vaccination. The label giving this sample's cell subset or site can be read as: HCoV-NL63 spike overlapping peptide pool stimulation. Receptors originate from a human donor who had a prior SARS-CoV-2 infection.

This chain joins TRBV5-4 and TRBJ2-3; D is possibly TRBD2 (6 bases). Trimming cost V 2 bases and J 0 bases, with 22 bases left between them. The CDR3 length is 19 residues. CDR1 and CDR2 from the germline V gene are SGHNT and YYREEE (reference sequence). The CDR3 spells CASSFLSGGDGASTDTQYF. Written as DNA, the CDR3 is TGTGCCAGCAGCTTCCTCTCTGGCGGGGATGGGGCTAGCACAGATACGCAGTATTTT.

This clone appeared once. This rearrangement joins TRBV7-9 to TRBJ2-7; the D gene is possibly TRBD2 (5 bases). Germline-derived CDR1 and CDR2 are SEHNR and FQNEAQ (reference sequence). The CDR3 covers 16 residues. V was shortened by 1 base and J by 3 bases, with 16 bases between the two germline ends. CDR3 amino acids: CASSLERGPSVYEQYF. The CDR3, as DNA: TGTGCCAGCAGCTTAGAGCGCGGGCCCAGCGTCTACGAGCAGTACTTC.

This clone was seen only once. V and J are TRBV10-3 and TRBJ1-5; possible D gene TRBD1, 5 bases. The V and J ends lost 5 bases and 7 bases respectively, with 15 bases between them. Germline V gene data show CDR1 as ENHRY and CDR2 as SYGVKD. This CDR3 has 14 amino acids. The DNA for the CDR3 is TGTGCCATCAGTCAGGGAGAGGGGCTGCAGCCCCAGCATTTT. This translates into CAISQGEGLQPQHF.

This clone came up a few times. The chain uses TRBV11-1 and TRBJ2-3; no clear D gene. The germline CDR1 and CDR2 sequences are SGHAT and FQDESV (reference sequence). V was cut by 5 bases and J by 1 base, with 13 bases left in between. The CDR3 runs 15 residues. The CDR3 region is CASSVPSLGTDTQYF. In DNA, the CDR3 is TGTGCCAGCAGCGTACCATCTCTCGGCACAGATACGCAGTATTTT. The variable domain in full, with the rest retrieved from reference TRBV11-1 and TRBJ2-3, is EAEVAQSPRYKITEKSQAVAFWCDPISGHATLYWYRQILGQGPELLVQFQDESVVDDSQLPKDRFSAERLKGVDSTLKIQPAELGDSAMYLCASSVPSLGTDTQYFGPGTRLTVL.

This clone has just one count. The rearrangement joins TRBV30 to TRBJ2-5, with TRBD2 identical over 9 bases. CDR3 size: 14 residues. With V trimmed by 1 base and J by 5 bases, 5 bases remained unmatched. Germline assignment: CDR1 GTSNPN and CDR2 SVGIG (reference sequence). The CDR3 loop is CAWSGLAGFETQYF. The DNA of the CDR3 is TGTGCCTGGAGTGGCCTAGCGGGGTTTGAGACCCAGTACTTC.

In this sample, this clone turned up a few times. The V and J genes are TRBV5-4 and TRBJ2-3, with 7 positions matching TRBD1. The CDR3 consists of 14 residues. Germline trimming cut 4 bases from V and 4 bases from J; bases unmatched to any gene: 6. Germline V gene data show CDR1 as SGHNT and CDR2 as YYREEE (reference sequence). The CDR3 DNA is TGTGCCAGCAGCCCGGGACAGCACTCAGATACGCAGTATTTT. It specifies CASSPGQHSDTQYF.

This clone was counted once. This chain links TRBV6-5 with TRBJ1-2; D is unresolved. Germline lookup yields CDR1 MNHEY and CDR2 SVGAGI. The germline V and J ends were trimmed by 5 bases and 4 bases, with 11 bases remaining between them. The length of the CDR3 is 13 residues. The CDR3: CASSPSISYGYTF. The CDR3 bases are TGTGCCAGCAGTCCCTCTATCAGCTATGGCTACACCTTC.

The J gene is TRBJ2-3, the V gene TRBV5-1; 10 bases line up with TRBD2. The CDR3 length is 17 residues. V lost 0 bases and J lost 5; bases outside the gene matches: 9. Germline-derived CDR1 and CDR2 are SGHRS and YFSETQ. CDR3 DNA: TGCGCCAGCAGCTTGGTCCCAATAGCGGGGGGTTTAGATACGCAGTATTTT. Residues: CASSLVPIAGGLDTQYF. Full variable domain (missing parts from reference TRBV5-1 and TRBJ2-3): KAGVTQTPRYLIKTRGQQVTLSCSPISGHRSVSWYQQTPGQGLQFLFEYFSETQRNKGNFPGRFSGRQFSNSRSEMNVSTLELGDSALYLCASSLVPIAGGLDTQYFGPGTRLTVL.

The rearrangement links TRBV12-3 or TRBV12-4 to TRBJ1-1; D unclear. Deletions cut 5 bases from V and 2 bases from J, with 9 bases between. This CDR3 has 13 residues. The CDR3 protein is CASSLGRNTEAFF. Written as DNA, the CDR3 is TGTGCCAGCAGTCTGGGGAGAAACACTGAAGCTTTCTTT.

The chain joins TRBV15 to TRBJ2-4, with no clear D. V was pared by 2 bases and J by 0 bases, with 11 bases between. This CDR3 contains 16 residues. Germline V gives CDR1 LNHNV, CDR2 YYDKDF (reference sequence). This chain's CDR3 is CATSRPPGGAKNIQYF. As DNA, the CDR3 is TGTGCCACCAGCAGACCACCGGGCGGAGCCAAAAACATTCAGTACTTC.

V gene TRBV6-6 combines with J gene TRBJ2-7, with TRBD1 as a possible D gene (6 bases). V was pared by 7 bases and J by 5 bases, with 18 bases between. In germline, CDR1 is MNHNY, CDR2 SVGAGI (reference sequence). The CDR3 is 14 residues long. The CDR3 bases are TGTGCCAGCAACGGCCAGGGGTTCGAGGACGAGCAGTACTTC. Translation gives CASNGQGFEDEQYF.

This chain joins TRBV4-1 and TRBJ2-7; D remains ambiguous. CDR1 and CDR2 (germline): MGHRA, YSYEKL. The germline V and J ends were trimmed by 0 bases and 6 bases, with 9 bases remaining between them. CDR3 length: 13 amino acids. CDR3 coding DNA: TGCGCCAGCAGCCAAGATAGGGTCTCCGAGCAGTACTTC. Residues: CASSQDRVSEQYF.

The chain is built from TRBV6-5 and TRBJ1-4, with 7 positions matching TRBD1. Germline V CDR1 and CDR2: MNHEY, SVGAGI. V lost 2 bases, J lost 6 bases, and 9 bases stayed unmatched. This CDR3 comprises 16 residues. The CDR3: CASSYGTGTVYEKLFF. The CDR3 bases are TGTGCCAGCAGTTACGGTACCGGGACAGTGTATGAAAAACTGTTTTTT.

The chain links TRBV14 to TRBJ1-1; a weak D match, TRBD1 (5 bases). CDR1 SGHDN and CDR2 FVKESK come from the germline V gene. Deletions cut 1 base from V and 3 bases from J, with 9 bases between. CDR3 length: 14 residues. The CDR3 sequence: CASSQVGGYTEAFF. The CDR3 coding sequence is TGTGCCAGCAGCCAAGTTGGGGGGTACACTGAAGCTTTCTTT.

The CDR3 reads CASSLDPTGELFF. The DNA of the CDR3 is TGTGCCAGCAGCTTAGATCCCACCGGGGAGCTGTTTTTT. The J gene is TRBJ2-2, the V gene TRBV7-3; D is unresolved. The CDR3 totals 13 residues. V was shortened by 2 bases and J by 4 bases, with 5 bases between the two germline ends. Per the germline V gene, CDR1 is SGHTA and CDR2 is FQGTGA.

This clone was seen a single time. The genes are TRBV2 and TRBJ1-2, with D possibly being TRBD1 (6 bases). CDR1 is SNHLY, CDR2 FYNNEI, per germline. V was pared by 6 bases and J by 6 bases, with 20 bases between. CDR3 length: 15 amino acids. Here the CDR3 reads CASSTDRKYLDGYTF. CDR3 sequence (DNA): TGTGCCAGCAGCACTGACAGGAAATATCTTGATGGCTACACCTTC.

This clone has more than one count but fewer than ten. The chain uses TRBV4-2 and TRBJ2-1, with 9 positions matching TRBD2. The CDR3 consists of 16 residues. From germline, CDR1 is LGHNA and CDR2 YNFKEQ. V shed 1 base and J 4 bases; nucleotides not matched to a gene: 5. CDR3 loop: CASSQVFSGSYNEQFF. The CDR3 region has the DNA TGTGCCAGCAGCCAAGTTTTTAGCGGGAGTTACAATGAGCAGTTCTTC.

This sequence joins TRBV18 and TRBJ1-1, with TRBD1 matching over 7 bases. The CDR3 covers 14 residues. V was pared by 3 bases and J by 7 bases, with 8 bases of the junction left unmatched. In germline, CDR1 is KGHSH, CDR2 LQKENI. CDR3 protein: CASSPTTGVGEAFF. The CDR3 bases are TGTGCCAGCTCACCGACTACAGGGGTTGGTGAAGCTTTCTTT.

The chain uses TRBV15 and TRBJ2-7; unclear D gene. The CDR3 is made up of 13 amino acids. CDR1 LNHNV and CDR2 YYDKDF come from the germline V gene (reference sequence). With 5 bases removed from V and 5 bases from J, the gap between germline ends came to 13 bases. The CDR3 loop reads CATSQRYEHEQYF. For the CDR3, the DNA is TGTGCCACCAGCCAGCGATACGAACACGAGCAGTACTTC.

The rearrangement uses TRBV3-1 (or the pseudogene TRBV3-2) and TRBJ2-1; 8 bases line up with TRBD1. CDR1 is LGHDT, CDR2 YNNKEL, per germline (reference sequence). V shed 3 bases, J shed 14 bases, and the junction held 9 bases outside the gene matches. The CDR3 is made up of 13 amino acids. Written as DNA, the CDR3 is TGTGCCAGCAGCCACCGATCGACAGGGGTAAAGTTCTTC. This gives the protein CASSHRSTGVKFF.

This rearrangement joins TRBV14 to TRBJ1-1; D gene uncertain. The V and J ends lost 4 bases and 6 bases respectively, with 12 bases between them. Germline V CDR1 and CDR2: SGHDN, FVKESK. CDR3 length: 13 residues. CDR3 sequence: CASSLQRGSEAFF. The CDR3, as DNA: TGTGCCAGCAGCCTTCAGCGGGGATCTGAAGCTTTCTTT.

The sample holds one count of this clone. CDR3 loop: CASSPGLAGAGDTQYF. The CDR3 region has the DNA TGTGCCAGCAGCCCGGGACTAGCGGGGGCCGGGGATACGCAGTATTTT. The V call is TRBV7-8, the J call TRBJ2-3; TRBD2 matches 14 bases. V shed 5 bases and J 6 bases; nucleotides not matched to a gene: 7. CDR1 is SGHVS, CDR2 FQNEAQ, per germline. There are 16 residues in the CDR3.

V usage is TRBV11-2 and J usage is TRBJ2-7; D remains ambiguous. Germline values: CDR1 SGHAT, CDR2 FQNNGV. The germline V and J ends were trimmed by 2 bases and 0 bases, with 11 bases remaining between them. The CDR3 spans 15 residues. CDR3 nucleotides: TGTGCCAGCAGCTTATTTTTGCCCAACTCCTACGAGCAGTACTTC. Amino acids: CASSLFLPNSYEQYF.

The chain is built from TRBV5-1 and TRBJ2-5; TRBD1 is a possible D gene (6 bases). CDR1 is SGHRS and CDR2 is YFSETQ in the germline V gene. CDR3 length: 14 residues. The V gene lost 2 bases and the J gene lost 1 base, with 9 bases spanning the gap. CDR3 nucleotides: TGCGCCAGCAGCTTAGGGACAAGCCAAGAGACCCAGTACTTC. It is translated as CASSLGTSQETQYF.